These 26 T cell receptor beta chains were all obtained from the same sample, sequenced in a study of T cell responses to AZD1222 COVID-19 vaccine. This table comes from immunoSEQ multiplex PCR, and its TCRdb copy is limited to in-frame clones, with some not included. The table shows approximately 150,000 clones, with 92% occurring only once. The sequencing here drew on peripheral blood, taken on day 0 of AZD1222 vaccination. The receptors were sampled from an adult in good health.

The CDR3 coding sequence is TGTGCCAGCAGCTTGACAGCTAAAGAGACCCAGTACTTC. Protein sequence: CASSLTAKETQYF. The rearrangement links TRBV7-3 to TRBJ2-5; D possibly corresponds to TRBD1 (5 bases). CDR1 and CDR2 from the germline V gene are SGHTA and FQGTGA. The CDR3 spans 13 residues. Trimming removed 3 bases at V and 3 bases at J, with 8 bases between.

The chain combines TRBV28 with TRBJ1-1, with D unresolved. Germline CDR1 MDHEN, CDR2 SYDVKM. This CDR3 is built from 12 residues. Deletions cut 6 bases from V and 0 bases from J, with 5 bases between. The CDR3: CASRVLNTEAFF. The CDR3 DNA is TGTGCCAGCAGGGTCCTGAACACTGAAGCTTTCTTT.

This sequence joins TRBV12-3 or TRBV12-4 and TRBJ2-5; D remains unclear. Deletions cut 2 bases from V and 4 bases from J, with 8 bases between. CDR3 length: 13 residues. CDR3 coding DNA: TGTGCCAGCAGTTTAACAGTTAGAGAGACCCAGTACTTC. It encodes CASSLTVRETQYF.

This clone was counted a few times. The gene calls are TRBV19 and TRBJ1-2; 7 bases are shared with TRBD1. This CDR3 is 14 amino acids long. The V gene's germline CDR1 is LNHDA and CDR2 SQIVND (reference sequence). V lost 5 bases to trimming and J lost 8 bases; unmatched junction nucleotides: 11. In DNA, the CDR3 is TGTGCCAGTAGTGCCCGAGACAGGGCAAGCGGCTACACCTTC. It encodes CASSARDRASGYTF.

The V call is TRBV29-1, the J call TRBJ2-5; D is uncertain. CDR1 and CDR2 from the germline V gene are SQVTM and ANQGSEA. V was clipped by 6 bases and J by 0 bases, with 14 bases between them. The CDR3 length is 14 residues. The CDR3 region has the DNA TGCAGCGTATACCCCTTCAAGGACCAAGAGACCCAGTACTTC. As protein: CSVYPFKDQETQYF.

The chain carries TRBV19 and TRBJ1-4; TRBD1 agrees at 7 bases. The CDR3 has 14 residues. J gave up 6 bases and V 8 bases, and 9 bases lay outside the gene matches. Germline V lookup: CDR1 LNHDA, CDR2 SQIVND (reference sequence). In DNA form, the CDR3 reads TGTGCCAGTTCTCAGCCCGGGACAGATGAAAAACTGTTTTTT. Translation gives CASSQPGTDEKLFF.

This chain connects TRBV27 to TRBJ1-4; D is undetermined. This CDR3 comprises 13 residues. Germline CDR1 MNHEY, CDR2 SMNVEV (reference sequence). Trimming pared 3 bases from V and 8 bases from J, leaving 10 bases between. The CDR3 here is CASSLQRGEKLFF. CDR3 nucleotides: TGTGCCAGCAGTTTGCAACGTGGGGAAAAACTGTTTTTT.

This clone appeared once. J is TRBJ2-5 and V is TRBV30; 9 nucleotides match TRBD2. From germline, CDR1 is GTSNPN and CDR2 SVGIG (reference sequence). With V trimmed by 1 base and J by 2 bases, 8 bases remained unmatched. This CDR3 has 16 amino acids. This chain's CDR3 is CAWSGWASGVQETQYF. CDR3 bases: TGTGCCTGGAGTGGTTGGGCTAGCGGGGTTCAAGAGACCCAGTACTTC.

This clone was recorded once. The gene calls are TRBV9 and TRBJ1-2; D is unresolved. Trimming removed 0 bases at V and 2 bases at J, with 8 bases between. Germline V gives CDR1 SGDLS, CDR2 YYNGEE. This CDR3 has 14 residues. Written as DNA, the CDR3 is TGTGCCAGCAGCGTAGCTTGGCAGAACTATGGCTACACCTTC. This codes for CASSVAWQNYGYTF.

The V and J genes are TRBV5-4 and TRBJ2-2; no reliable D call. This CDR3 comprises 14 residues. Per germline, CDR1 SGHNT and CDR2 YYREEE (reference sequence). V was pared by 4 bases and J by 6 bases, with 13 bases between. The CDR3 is CASSAWSLAGELFF. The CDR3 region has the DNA TGTGCCAGCAGCGCCTGGTCCCTAGCCGGGGAGCTGTTTTTT. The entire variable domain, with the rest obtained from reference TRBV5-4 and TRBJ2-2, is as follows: ETGVTQSPTHLIKTRGQQVTLRCSSQSGHNTVSWYQQALGQGPQFIFQYYREEENGRGNFPPRFSGLQFPNYSSELNVNALELDDSALYLCASSAWSLAGELFFGEGSRLTVL.

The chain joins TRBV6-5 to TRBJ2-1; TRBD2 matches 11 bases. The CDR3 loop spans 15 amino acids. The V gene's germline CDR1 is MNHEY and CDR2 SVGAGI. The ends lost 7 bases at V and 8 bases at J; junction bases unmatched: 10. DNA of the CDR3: TGTGCCAGCAACCCGGGACTAGCGGTTCGAGATGAGCAGTTCTTC. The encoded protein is CASNPGLAVRDEQFF.

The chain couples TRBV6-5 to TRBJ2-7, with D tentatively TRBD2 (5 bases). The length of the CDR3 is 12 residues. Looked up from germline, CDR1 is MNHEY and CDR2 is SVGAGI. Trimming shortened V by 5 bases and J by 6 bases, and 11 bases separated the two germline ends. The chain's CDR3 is CASSRTRSEQYF. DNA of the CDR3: TGTGCCAGCAGTCGCACTAGAAGCGAGCAGTACTTC.

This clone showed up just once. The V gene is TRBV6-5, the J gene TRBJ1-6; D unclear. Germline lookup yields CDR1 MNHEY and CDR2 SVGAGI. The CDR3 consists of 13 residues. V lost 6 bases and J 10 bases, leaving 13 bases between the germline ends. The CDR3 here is CASSQSGKSPLHF. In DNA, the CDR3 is TGTGCCAGCAGCCAGTCGGGGAAATCACCCCTCCACTTT.

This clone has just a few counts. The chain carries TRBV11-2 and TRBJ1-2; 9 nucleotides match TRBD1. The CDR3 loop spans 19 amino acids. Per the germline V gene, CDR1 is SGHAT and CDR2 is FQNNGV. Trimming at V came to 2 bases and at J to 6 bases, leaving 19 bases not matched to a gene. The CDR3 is CASSLLFSTRRTGVHGYTF. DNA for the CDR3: TGTGCCAGCAGCTTATTATTTTCGACCAGAAGGACAGGGGTCCATGGCTACACCTTC.

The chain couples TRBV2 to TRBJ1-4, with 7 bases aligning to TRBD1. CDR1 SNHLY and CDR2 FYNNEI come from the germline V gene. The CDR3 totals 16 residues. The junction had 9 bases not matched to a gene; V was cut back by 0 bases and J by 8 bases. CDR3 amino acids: CASSEARWQGGEKLFF. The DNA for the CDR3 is TGTGCCAGCAGTGAAGCGCGGTGGCAGGGGGGAGAAAAACTGTTTTTT.

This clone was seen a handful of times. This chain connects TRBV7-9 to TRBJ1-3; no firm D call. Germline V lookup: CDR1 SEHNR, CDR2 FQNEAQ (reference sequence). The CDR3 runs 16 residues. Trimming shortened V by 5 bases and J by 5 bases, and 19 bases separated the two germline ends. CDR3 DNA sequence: TGTGCCAGCAGCCCAAAGCTCAGGACGGCTAGAAACACCATATATTTT. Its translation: CASSPKLRTARNTIYF.

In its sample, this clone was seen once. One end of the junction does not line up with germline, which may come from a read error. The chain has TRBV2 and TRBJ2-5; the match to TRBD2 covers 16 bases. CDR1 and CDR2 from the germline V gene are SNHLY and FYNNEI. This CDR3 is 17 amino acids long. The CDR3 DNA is TGTGCCAGCAGGGAAGCGGGACTAGCGGGGGGGAGACCATTAACGTACTTC. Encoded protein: CASREAGLAGGRPLTYF.

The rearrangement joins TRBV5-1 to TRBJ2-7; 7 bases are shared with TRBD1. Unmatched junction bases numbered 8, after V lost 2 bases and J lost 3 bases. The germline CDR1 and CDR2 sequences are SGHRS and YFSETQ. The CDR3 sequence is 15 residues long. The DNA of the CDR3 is TGCGCCAGCAGCTTAATAGGACAGGTGAACTACGAGCAGTACTTC. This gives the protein CASSLIGQVNYEQYF.

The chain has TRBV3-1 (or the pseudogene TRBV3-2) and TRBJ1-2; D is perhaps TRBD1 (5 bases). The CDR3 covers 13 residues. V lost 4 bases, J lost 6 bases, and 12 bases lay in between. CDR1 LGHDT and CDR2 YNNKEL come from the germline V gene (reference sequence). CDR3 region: CASSPRDRDGYTF. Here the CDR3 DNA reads TGTGCCAGCAGCCCCCGAGACAGAGATGGCTACACCTTC.

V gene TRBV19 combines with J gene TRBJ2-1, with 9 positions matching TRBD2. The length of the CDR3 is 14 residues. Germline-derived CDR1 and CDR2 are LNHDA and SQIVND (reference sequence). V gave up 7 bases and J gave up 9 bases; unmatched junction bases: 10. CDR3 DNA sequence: TGTGCCAGTACCTCTGCGGGGGGGTTTGGTGAGCAGTTCTTC. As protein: CASTSAGGFGEQFF.

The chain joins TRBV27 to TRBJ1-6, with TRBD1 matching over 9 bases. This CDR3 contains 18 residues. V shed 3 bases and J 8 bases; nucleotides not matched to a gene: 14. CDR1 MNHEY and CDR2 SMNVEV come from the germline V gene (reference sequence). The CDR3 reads CASSFAQGAGGIDSPLHF. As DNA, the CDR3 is TGTGCCAGCAGTTTCGCACAGGGGGCTGGGGGGATCGATTCACCCCTCCACTTT.

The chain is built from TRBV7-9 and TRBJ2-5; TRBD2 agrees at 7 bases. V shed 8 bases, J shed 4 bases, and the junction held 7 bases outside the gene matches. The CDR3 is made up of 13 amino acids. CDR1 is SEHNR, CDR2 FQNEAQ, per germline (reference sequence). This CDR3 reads CASPDPGGETQYF. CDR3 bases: TGTGCCAGCCCTGACCCGGGGGGAGAGACCCAGTACTTC. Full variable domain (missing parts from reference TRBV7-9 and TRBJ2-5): DTGVSQNPRHKITKRGQNVTFRCDPISEHNRLYWYRQTLGQGPEFLTYFQNEAQLEKSRLLSDRFSAERPKGSFSTLEIQRTEQGDSAMYLCASPDPGGETQYFGPGTRLLVL.

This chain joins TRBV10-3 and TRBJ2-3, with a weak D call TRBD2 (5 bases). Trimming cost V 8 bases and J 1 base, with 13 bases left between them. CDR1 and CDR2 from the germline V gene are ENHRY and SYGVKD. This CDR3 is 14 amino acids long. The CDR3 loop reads CAISIYGGTDTQYF. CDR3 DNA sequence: TGTGCCATCTCCATTTACGGGGGCACAGATACGCAGTATTTT.

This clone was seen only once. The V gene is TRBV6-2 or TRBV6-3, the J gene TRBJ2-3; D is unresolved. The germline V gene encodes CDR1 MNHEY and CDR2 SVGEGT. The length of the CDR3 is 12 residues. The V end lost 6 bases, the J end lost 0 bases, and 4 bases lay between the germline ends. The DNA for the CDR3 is TGTGCCAGCAGCGGGAGCACAGATACGCAGTATTTT. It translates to CASSGSTDTQYF.

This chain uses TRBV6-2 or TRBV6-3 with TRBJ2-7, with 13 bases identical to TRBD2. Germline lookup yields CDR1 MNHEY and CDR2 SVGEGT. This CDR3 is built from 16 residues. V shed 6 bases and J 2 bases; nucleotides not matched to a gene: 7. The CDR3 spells CASSSPTSGGAYEQYF. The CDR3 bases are TGTGCCAGCAGCTCCCCCACTAGCGGGGGGGCCTACGAGCAGTACTTC.

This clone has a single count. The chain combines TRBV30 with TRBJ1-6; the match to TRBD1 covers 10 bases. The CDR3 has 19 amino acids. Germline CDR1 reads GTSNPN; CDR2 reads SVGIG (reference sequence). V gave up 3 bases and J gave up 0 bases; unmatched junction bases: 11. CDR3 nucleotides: TGTGCCTGGAGACGCCGGGACAGGGGCCTGGGCTCCTATAATTCACCCCTCCACTTT. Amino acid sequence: CAWRRRDRGLGSYNSPLHF.